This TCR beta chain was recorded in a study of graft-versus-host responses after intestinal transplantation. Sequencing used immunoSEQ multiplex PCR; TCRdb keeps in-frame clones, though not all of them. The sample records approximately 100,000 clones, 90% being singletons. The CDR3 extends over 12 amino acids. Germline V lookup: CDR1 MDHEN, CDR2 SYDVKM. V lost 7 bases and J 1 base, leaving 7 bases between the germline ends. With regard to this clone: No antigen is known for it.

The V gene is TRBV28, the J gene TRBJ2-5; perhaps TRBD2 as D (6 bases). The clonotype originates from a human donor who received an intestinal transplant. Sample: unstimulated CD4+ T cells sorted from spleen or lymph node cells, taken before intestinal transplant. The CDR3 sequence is CASKTSQETQYF. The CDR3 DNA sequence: TGTGCCAGCAAGACTAGCCAAGAGACCCAGTACTTC. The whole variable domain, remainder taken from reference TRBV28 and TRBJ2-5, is DVKVTQSSRYLVKRTGEKVFLECVQDMDHENMFWYRQDPGLGLRLIYFSYDVKMKEKGDIPEGYSVSREKKERFSLILESASTNQTSMYLCASKTSQETQYFGPGTRLLVL.